The entry below describes one T cell receptor beta chain. It lacks a known antigen. Base qualities are not at hand, and no much larger clone is one base apart. Using the deep immunoSEQ assay, TCR CDR3 regions were amplified from genomic DNA by multiplex PCR. For each cell subset, the extracted genomic DNA was distributed evenly across all wells of several immunoSEQ 96-well plates, and each plate served as one replicate. For sorted subsets, around 0.2 ug genomic DNA, equal to some 30,000 T cell genomes, was loaded into each replicate PCR. Purified libraries were quantified with a Qubit 3.0 fluorometer, sized on a Bioanalyzer 2100, and re-quantified with the KAPA Library Quantification kit. Every immunoSEQ 96-well plate was sequenced on a separate single-read 150-cycle Illumina NextSeq 550 flow cell. In the original analysis: Because only junctional sequences without quality scores were contained in the immunoSEQ output, filtering matching that applied to full-length reads could not be performed. To assign V/J genes and CDR3, sequences were annotated using PyIR, a Python wrapper for IgBLAST v1.9, with IMGT germline references. Reads were filtered out if the reads had weak V/J assignments (E-value above 1e-6), no CDR3, stop codons, out-of-frame junctions, or ambiguous translated residues. A V3J clonotype was defined by an identical inferred V gene, J gene, and CDR3 amino acid sequence. The percentage overlap between two repertoires was calculated by dividing the number of shared unique clonotypes by the size of the smaller repertoire. RTK rarefaction, the Chao1 estimator, and Recon v2.1 estimates of unobserved clonotypes were used to assess repertoire richness. OLGA was used to compute generation probabilities for all TCRbeta clonotypes that the gDNA method yielded from a handful of donors. Held by TCRdb, this immuneACCESS table contains in-frame sequences only and omits some clones. Under half of the omission traces to an unresolved V gene where checked; the cause of the rest is unknown. V and J calls and clone size are those listed in that table; D and trimming were worked out from the DNA. In all, the sample holds millions of clones, and approximately 94% of those were seen once. The ten largest clones capture about 1.1% of the sample.

CD8 naive samples were CD45RO-negative cells positively selected for CCR7, giving a CD45RA+CCR7+ population that excluded TemRA cells. Donors were healthy HIV-negative adults with no recently reported acute infections or vaccinations. Only Caucasian adults living in Nashville, Tennessee, USA were represented among the donors. Blood was obtained by leukapheresis, after which PBMCs were separated by Ficoll-Histopaque density gradient centrifugation and cryopreserved in liquid nitrogen vapor phase. Analytical flow cytometry was used to check the purity and quantity of each magnetically sorted T cell population. Genomic DNA was isolated from every sorted fraction and measured by UV absorbance on a Nanodrop 2000c. The entry originates in a study of shared clonotypes between healthy human individuals (dated by TCRdb to 2018 to 2020). Turning to the overall study: The cohort comprised two women and a few men aged 18 to 49 years. Between about 0.94 and 10 billion PBMCs per donor were obtained by leukapheresis. To increase sequencing depth and limit assay-specific biases, different laboratories used diverse techniques to prepare libraries and sequence TCR repertoires. The study deeply sequenced blood TCR repertoires of about five healthy adults to estimate repertoire size and the extent of clonotype sharing between individuals. For each donor, three plates each were used for CD4 naive and CD4 memory, two plates were used for CD8 naive, and one plate was used for CD8 memory.

The full study reports these points: The genetic and exposure-history diversity represented was limited by the small number of donors. Pairwise subsampling led to the expectation that sequencing depth would affect the degree of clonotype sharing among donors. Sampling was restricted to blood, and TCR repertoires in tissue are likely to differ from TCR repertoires in blood. Even with the large sequencing depth, rarefaction of the sorted-subset datasets indicated that sequencing was incomplete. Across a few donors, 5% to 6% of naive CD4, around 3.3% of naive CD8, 2.3% of memory CD4, and roughly 0.4% of memory CD8 clonotypes were shared. Estimated clonotype richness was generally larger for naive than for memory subsets. Compared with non-shared clonotypes, clonotypes shared by all four sorted-subset donors had higher generation probabilities.

Per the germline V gene (reference sequence), PRHDT is the CDR1 and FYEKMQ is the CDR2. CDR3 length: 15 amino acids, cysteine to phenylalanine. This entry keeps only the CDR3 DNA: 45 bases, framed from base 1. V was cut back by 2 bases and J by 0 bases, leaving a gap of 11 bases between them. The TCR sequence derives from a young man in good health. The sequenced sample was naive CD8+ T cells sorted from blood. What the cell subset or site label conveys for this sample: CD45RA+CCR7+. The V and J genes are TRBV13 and TRBJ2-7; TRBD1 is a weak D gene call, 5 bases matching. This receptor carries the CDR3 CASSLWGPSSYEQYF. Read as DNA, the sequence is TGTGCCAGCAGCTTATGGGGCCCTAGCTCCTACGAGCAGTACTTC.